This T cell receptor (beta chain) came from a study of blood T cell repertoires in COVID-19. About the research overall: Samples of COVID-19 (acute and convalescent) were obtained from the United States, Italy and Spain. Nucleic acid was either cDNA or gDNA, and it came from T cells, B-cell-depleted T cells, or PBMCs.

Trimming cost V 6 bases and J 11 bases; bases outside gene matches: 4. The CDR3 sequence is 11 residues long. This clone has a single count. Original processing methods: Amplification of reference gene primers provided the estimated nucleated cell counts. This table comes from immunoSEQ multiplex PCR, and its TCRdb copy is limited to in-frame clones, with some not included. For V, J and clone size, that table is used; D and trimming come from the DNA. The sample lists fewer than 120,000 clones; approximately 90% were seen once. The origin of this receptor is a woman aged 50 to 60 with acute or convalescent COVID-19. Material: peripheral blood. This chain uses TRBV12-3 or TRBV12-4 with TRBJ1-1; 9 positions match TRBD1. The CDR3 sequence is CASRGTGKAFF. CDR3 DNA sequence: TGTGCCAGCAGGGGGACAGGGAAGGCTTTCTTT.